What follows is one T cell receptor (beta chain) and its context. The source of the sample is a study of T cell changes during pregnancy in multiple sclerosis. Germline CDR1 is SGHRS and CDR2 is YFSETQ. The CDR3 runs 14 residues. Trimming cost V 0 bases and J 4 bases, with 10 bases left between them. Measured with immunoSEQ multiplex PCR; TCRdb has only the in-frame clones, and not every one. The sample has tens of thousands of clones; over 85% are singletons. This specimen consisted of CD4+ T cells from peripheral blood mononuclear cells, obtained in the first trimester of pregnancy. The V gene is TRBV5-1, the J gene TRBJ2-5; no definite D call. The receptor comes from a female donor with multiple sclerosis, enrolled in a pregnancy study. Here the CDR3 reads CASSLGTKGETQYF. CDR3 bases: TGCGCCAGCAGCTTGGGTACTAAAGGAGAGACCCAGTACTTC.